This T cell receptor beta chain derives from a study of blood T cell repertoires in COVID-19. Assay: immunoSEQ multiplex PCR; the TCRdb copy retains only in-frame clones and omits some. The sample yields fewer than 95,000 clones, approximately 80% seen once. This clone has at least ten counts. The germline CDR1 and CDR2 sequences are WNHNN and SYGVQD (reference sequence). Trimming removed 3 bases from V and 8 bases from J, with 13 bases in between. This CDR3 spans 13 amino acids. This chain joins TRBV10-1 and TRBJ1-2; no clear D gene. The specimen sequenced was peripheral blood. The sequence derives from a human donor in a cohort sampled during active COVID-19. DNA of the CDR3: TGCGCCAGCAGTGAAGATCTATCTTGGGGCTACACCTTC. Translation gives CASSEDLSWGYTF.